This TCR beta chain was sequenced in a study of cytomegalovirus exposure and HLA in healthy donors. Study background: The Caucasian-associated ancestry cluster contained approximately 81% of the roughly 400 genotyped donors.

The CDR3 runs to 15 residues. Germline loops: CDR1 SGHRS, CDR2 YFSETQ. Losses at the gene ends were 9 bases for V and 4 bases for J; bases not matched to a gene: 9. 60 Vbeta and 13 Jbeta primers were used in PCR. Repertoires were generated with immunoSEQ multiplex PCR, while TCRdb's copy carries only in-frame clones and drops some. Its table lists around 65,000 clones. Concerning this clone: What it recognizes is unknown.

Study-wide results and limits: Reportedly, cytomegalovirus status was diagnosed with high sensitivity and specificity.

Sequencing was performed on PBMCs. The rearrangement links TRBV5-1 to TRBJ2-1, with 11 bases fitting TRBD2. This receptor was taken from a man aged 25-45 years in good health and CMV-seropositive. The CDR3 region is CATRLAGLPYNEQFF. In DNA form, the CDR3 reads TGCGCCACGAGACTAGCGGGGCTCCCTTACAATGAGCAGTTCTTC.